The rows below give T cell receptor beta chains drawn from one sample of a study of early T cells in non-severe SARS-CoV-2 infection. One entry per CDR3 protein, called by TCRdb with MiXCR from the 5' RACE reads. This repertoire shows about 79,000 distinct CDR3 sequences, approximately 11% found once; its top ten account for approximately 4.5%. The sample comprised whole blood. Receptors originate from an adult who was a healthcare worker with PCR-confirmed SARS-CoV-2 infection or an uninfected control (not recorded which). The CDR3 runs from the conserved cysteine through the conserved F or W. Fields, in order: clone size, V gene, CDR3 protein. Expanded clones are given a class, and other clones once, few, many or no size at all.

size: NA; V: TRBV2; CDR3: CASMTGMGNQPQHF
size: NA; V: TRBV20-1; CDR3: CSASSYSPSNQPQHF
size: NA; V: TRBV7-6; CDR3: CASGLNPAGGPGEQFF
size: many; V: TRBV7-2; CDR3: CASSPPTKRGLGEQFF
size: few; V: TRBV4-1; CDR3: CASSRPGQGAYEQYF
size: many; V: TRBV7-6; CDR3: CASSSSGRGTEAFF
size: NA; V: TRBV2; CDR3: CASSTRDRGQNEQFF
size: many; V: TRBV7-2; CDR3: CASSLVPGRGSGNTIYF
size: NA; V: TRBV6-6; CDR3: CATQNQGNEKLFF
size: NA; V: TRBV7-6; CDR3: CASSLEMNTEAFF
size: many; V: TRBV21-1; CDR3: CASSKSAGTYSYEQYF
size: many; V: TRBV12-3/TRBV12-4; CDR3: CASSFARGHNQPQHF
size: many; V: TRBV14; CDR3: CASSQEYGTGPMGYTF
size: many; V: TRBV10-1; CDR3: CASSGAGSTDTQYF
size: NA; V: TRBV27; CDR3: CASSPRARYEQYF
size: NA; V: TRBV4-2; CDR3: CASSHTGTDNYEQYF
size: many; V: TRBV11-2; CDR3: CASNLNPDPVQETQYF
size: NA; V: TRBV4-2; CDR3: CASSRRGNTEAFF
size: many; V: TRBV7-9; CDR3: CASSSRLATENEKLFF
size: many; V: TRBV6-6; CDR3: CASVLAGGRDEQFF
size: NA; V: TRBV7-3; CDR3: CASSSEPGTKNTEAFF
size: many; V: TRBV6-1; CDR3: CASSSVQGLSDTQYF
size: few; V: TRBV9; CDR3: CASSVASLAGEPYNEQFF